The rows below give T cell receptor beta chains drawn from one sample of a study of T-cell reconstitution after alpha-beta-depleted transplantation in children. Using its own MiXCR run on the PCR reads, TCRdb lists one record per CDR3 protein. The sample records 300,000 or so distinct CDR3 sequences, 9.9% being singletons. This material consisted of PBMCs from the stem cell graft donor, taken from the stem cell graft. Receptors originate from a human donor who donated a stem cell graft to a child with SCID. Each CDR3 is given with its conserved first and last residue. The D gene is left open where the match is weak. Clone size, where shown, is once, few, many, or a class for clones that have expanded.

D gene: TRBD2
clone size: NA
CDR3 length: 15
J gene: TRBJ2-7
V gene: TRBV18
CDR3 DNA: TGTGCCAGCTCACCGAGCGGGGCCCCCGGGTACGAGCAGTACTTC
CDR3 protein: CASSPSGAPGYEQYF

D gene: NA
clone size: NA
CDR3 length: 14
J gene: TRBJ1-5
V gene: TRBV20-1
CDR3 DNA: TGCAGTGCTAGAAAGGGGCAGCCGAATCAGCCCCAGCATTTT
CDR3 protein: CSARKGQPNQPQHF

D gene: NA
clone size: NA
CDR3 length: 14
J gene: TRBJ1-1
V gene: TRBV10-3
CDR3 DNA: TGTGCCATCAGTGAAGGGCAATGGGCCACTGAAGCTTTCTTT
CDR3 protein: CAISEGQWATEAFF

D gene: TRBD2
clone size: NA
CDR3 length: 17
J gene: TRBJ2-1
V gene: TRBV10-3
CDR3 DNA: TGTGCCATCATGTGGACTAGCGGGGGGCCCCGGAACAATGAGCAGTTCTTC
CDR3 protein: CAIMWTSGGPRNNEQFF

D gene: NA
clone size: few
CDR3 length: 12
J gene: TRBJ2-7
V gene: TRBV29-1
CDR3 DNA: TGCAGCGTTAGAGCGGAGTCCTACGAGCAGTACTTC
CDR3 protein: CSVRAESYEQYF

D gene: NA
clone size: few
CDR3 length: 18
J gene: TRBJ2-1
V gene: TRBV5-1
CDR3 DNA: TGCGCCAGCAGCTTCGGGGGGCGCCCTCAGGTCCGCAACAATGAGCAGTTCTTC
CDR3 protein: CASSFGGRPQVRNNEQFF

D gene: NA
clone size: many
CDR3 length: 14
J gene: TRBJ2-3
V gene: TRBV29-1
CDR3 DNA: TGCAGCGGCTCGGGACTCCTACTCACAGATACGCAGTATTTT
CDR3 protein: CSGSGLLLTDTQYF

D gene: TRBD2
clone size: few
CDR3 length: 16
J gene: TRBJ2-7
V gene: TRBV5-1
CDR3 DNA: TGCGCCAGCAGCCCCCTAGCGGGGGCTTCATCCTACGAGCAGTACTTC
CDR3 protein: CASSPLAGASSYEQYF

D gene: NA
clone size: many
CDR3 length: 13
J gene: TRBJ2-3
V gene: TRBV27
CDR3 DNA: TGTGCCAGCAGGTCAGCTAGCACAGATACGCAGTATTTT
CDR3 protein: CASRSASTDTQYF

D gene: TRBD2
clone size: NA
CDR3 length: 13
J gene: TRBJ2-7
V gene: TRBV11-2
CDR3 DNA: TGTGCCAGCAGCTTAGTTAGCGGGGTCCTCAAGTACTTC
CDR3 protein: CASSLVSGVLKYF

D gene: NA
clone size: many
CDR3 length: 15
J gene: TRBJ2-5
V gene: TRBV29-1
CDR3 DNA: TGCAGCGTTGAAGATCTCATAGGGATGGTGGAGACCCAGTACTTC
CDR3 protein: CSVEDLIGMVETQYF

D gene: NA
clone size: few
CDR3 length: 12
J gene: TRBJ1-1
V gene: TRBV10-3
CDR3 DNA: TGTGCCATCAGGAACCGCGCCACTGAAGCTTTCTTT
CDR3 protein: CAIRNRATEAFF

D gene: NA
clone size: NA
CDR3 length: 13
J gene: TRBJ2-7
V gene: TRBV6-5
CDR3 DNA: TGTGCCAGCAGTTACCCTAAGGGGGGAGAGCAGTACTTC
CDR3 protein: CASSYPKGGEQYF

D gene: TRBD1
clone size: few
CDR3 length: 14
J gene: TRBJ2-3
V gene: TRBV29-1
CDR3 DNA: TGCAGCGTTACGGACAGGGGACGCACAGATACGCAGTATTTT
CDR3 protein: CSVTDRGRTDTQYF

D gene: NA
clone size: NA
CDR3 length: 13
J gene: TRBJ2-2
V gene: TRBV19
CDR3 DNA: TGTGCCAGTGGAATAACAAGCACCGGGGAGCTGTTTTTT
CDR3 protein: CASGITSTGELFF

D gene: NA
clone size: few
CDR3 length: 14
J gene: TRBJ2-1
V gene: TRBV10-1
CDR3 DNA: TGCGCCAGCAGTACAGGGCTAGCGCACAATGAGCAGTTCTTC
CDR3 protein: CASSTGLAHNEQFF

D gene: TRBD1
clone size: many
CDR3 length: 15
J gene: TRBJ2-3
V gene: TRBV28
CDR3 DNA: TGTGCCAGCAGATGGACAGGGTATAACACAGATACGCAGTATTTT
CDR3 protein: CASRWTGYNTDTQYF

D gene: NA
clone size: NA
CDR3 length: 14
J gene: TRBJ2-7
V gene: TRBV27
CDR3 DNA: TGTGCCAGCAGTTTTAGAGGCTACTCCTACGAGCAGTACTTC
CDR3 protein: CASSFRGYSYEQYF

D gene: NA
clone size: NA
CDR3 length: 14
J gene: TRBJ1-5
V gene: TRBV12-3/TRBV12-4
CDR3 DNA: TGTGCCAGCAGTTCCATTGGGGGCAGATCGCCCCAGCATTTT
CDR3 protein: CASSSIGGRSPQHF

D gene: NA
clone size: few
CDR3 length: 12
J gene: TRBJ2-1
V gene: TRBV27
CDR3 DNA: TGTGCCAGCAGTTCCTCCCCCCGAGGGGGGTTCTTC
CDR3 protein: CASSSSPRGGFF

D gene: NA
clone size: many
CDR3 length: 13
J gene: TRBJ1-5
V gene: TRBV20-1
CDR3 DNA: TGCAGTGCTAGCCGGACAGAGGGTCAGCCCCAGCATTTT
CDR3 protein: CSASRTEGQPQHF

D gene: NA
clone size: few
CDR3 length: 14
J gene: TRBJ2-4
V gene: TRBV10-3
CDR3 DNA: TGTGCCATCAGTGAGTTGGAGGTGGGGGACACCTTTAGCTTC
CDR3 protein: CAISELEVGDTFSF